This TCR beta chain originates from a study of molecular identifiers for immune sequencing clone quantification. The overall study: Sequencing covered four of five parts into which replicate RNA from around 20,000 or 100,000 naive CD8 cells was split.

For this clonotype: As yet, its antigen is unknown.

V dropped 7 bases and J dropped 5 bases, with 14 bases sitting between them. Germline loops: CDR1 KGHDR, CDR2 SFDVKD. The CDR3 runs 13 residues. TCRdb processed the PCR reads anew with MiXCR; each CDR3 protein has one entry. In the table there are tens of thousands of distinct CDR3 sequences, around 18% of which are singletons. Study conclusions and caveats: Identical TCR molecules that share a barcode could lead to an underestimation of highly expanded clone sizes.

This receptor was identified in a human donor in good health. Some libraries in this study had Jurkat cell RNA spiked in. V and J are TRBV24-1 and TRBJ2-7; D gene unclear. Input material: naive CD8+ T cells from blood, with Jurkat cell RNA spiked in. Subset here: FACS-sorted CD8+CD4-CCR7+CD45RA+ naive T cells. As DNA, the CDR3 is TGTGCCACCAGCTCCGCTGTTCCGGACGAGCAGTACTTC. Translating it yields CATSSAVPDEQYF.